The rows below give T cell receptor beta chains drawn from one sample of a study of T cells in localized non-small cell lung cancer. Clones were read by immunoSEQ multiplex PCR, and TCRdb kept only the in-frame ones, dropping some. The sample holds tens of thousands of clones, approximately 88% seen once. The sequences come from peripheral blood, collected before any cancer treatment. The receptor set was obtained from a woman aged 35 to 75 with stage I lung adenocarcinoma. Both conserved end residues are part of each CDR3. A D gene is named only where the DNA matches it firmly. Clone size is given for some rows only: seen once, a few or many times, or a class if the clone is expanded.

V	D	J	size	DNA	CDR3
TRBV6-5	TRBD1	TRBJ2-1	-	TGTGCCAGCAGTTCGAGACAGGGGCATGAGCAGTTCTTC	CASSSRQGHEQFF
TRBV2	TRBD1	TRBJ1-2	-	TGTGCCAGCAGTGGGGACAGCTATGGCTACACCTTC	CASSGDSYGYTF
TRBV7-9	-	TRBJ1-1	once	TGTGCCAGCAGCTCGAACACTGAAGCTTTCTTT	CASSSNTEAFF
TRBV11-3	-	TRBJ1-1	-	TGTGCCAGCAGCCCTCCCTGGGCCTTTGAAGCTTTCTTT	CASSPPWAFEAFF
TRBV27	-	TRBJ1-4	-	TGTGCCAGCAGTTTTTTCGGTAATGAAAAACTGTTTTTT	CASSFFGNEKLFF
TRBV19	TRBD1	TRBJ1-2	few	TGTGCCAGCCAAACCGGGACAGAGGGAACATACACCTTC	CASQTGTEGTYTF
TRBV5-1	TRBD1	TRBJ2-5	-	TGCGCCAGCAGTGGGACAGCGAAAGAGACCCAGTACTTC	CASSGTAKETQYF
TRBV25-1	TRBD1	TRBJ1-2	-	TGTGCCAGCAGTGAATTGGGGACTCTGGGGATGACAGGGAATGGCTACACCTTC	CASSELGTLGMTGNGYTF
TRBV30	TRBD1	TRBJ1-1	few	TGTGCCTGGGACAGGGGGGCGAACACTGAAGCTTTCTTT	CAWDRGANTEAFF
TRBV4-1	TRBD2	TRBJ2-5	-	TGCGCCAGCAGCCCAGAGAGATTAGCGGGGGGGTGGGAGACCCAGTACTTC	CASSPERLAGGWETQYF
TRBV7-9	-	TRBJ1-1	-	TGTGCCAGCAGCTTATCAATGGGGATATCGAAGGAAGCTTTCTTT	CASSLSMGISKEAFF
TRBV28	TRBD1	TRBJ2-7	-	TGTGCCAGTTTACGCTACAGGGGAAAGAGCTACGAGCAGTACTTC	CASLRYRGKSYEQYF
TRBV5-4	-	TRBJ1-6	-	TGTGCCAGCAGCTCCGGGACCCCGGTGAATTCACCCCTCCACTTT	CASSSGTPVNSPLHF
TRBV2	TRBD1	TRBJ1-4	few	TGTGCCAGCAAGGTCGGGACAGGGGAGGAAAAACTGTTTTTT	CASKVGTGEEKLFF
TRBV7-2	-	TRBJ2-5	-	TGTGCCAGCAGCTTAGTATCCGGGGGAGAGACCCAGTACTTC	CASSLVSGGETQYF
TRBV4-1	-	TRBJ2-3	-	TGCGCCAGCAGCCAATGGGGACTCCCGGCAGATACGCAGTATTTT	CASSQWGLPADTQYF
TRBV6-5	-	TRBJ2-7	-	TGTGCCAGCAGTCCCCGACAGGCCGTAAAGCAGTACTTC	CASSPRQAVKQYF
TRBV7-9	-	TRBJ1-3	few	TGTGCCAGCAGCACCCTTCGGGGCTCTGGAAACACCATATATTTT	CASSTLRGSGNTIYF
TRBV5-6	-	TRBJ1-2	-	TGTGCCAGCAGCTTCCCAAACAGGGTCCATTCCTCTAACTATGGCTACACCTTC	CASSFPNRVHSSNYGYTF
TRBV7-2	-	TRBJ2-3	-	TGTGCCAGCAGCTTAGTGGGGCCAGATACGCAGTATTTT	CASSLVGPDTQYF
TRBV6-1	-	TRBJ1-3	-	TGTGCCAGCAGTGAAGCCGCGGGTGTGGGGGCCGGAAACACCATATATTTT	CASSEAAGVGAGNTIYF
TRBV5-4	TRBD1	TRBJ1-6	-	TGTGCCAGCAGCTTCGGGACAGGGGATTCACCCCTCCACTTT	CASSFGTGDSPLHF
TRBV2	TRBD1	TRBJ1-4	-	TGTGCCAGCAAGGACAGGGATGAAAAACTGTTTTTT	CASKDRDEKLFF
TRBV7-8	-	TRBJ1-1	-	TGTGCCAGCAGCTTAGTTGCAGGGTGGCATACTGAAGCTTTCTTT	CASSLVAGWHTEAFF
TRBV25-1	TRBD1	TRBJ2-1	-	TGTGCCAGCGAGACAGGGAGCCCCTACAATGAGCAGTTCTTC	CASETGSPYNEQFF
TRBV2	-	TRBJ1-4	once	TGTGCCAGCAGTGAGGGGGTGGAGGGTGAAAAACTGTTTTTT	CASSEGVEGEKLFF
TRBV6-6	-	TRBJ1-1	-	TGTGCCAGCAGTTACGGGAATGAAGCTTTCTTT	CASSYGNEAFF
TRBV2	TRBD1	TRBJ2-7	once	TGTGCCAGCAGTTCACTCACAGGGGTGGACGAGCAGTACTTC	CASSSLTGVDEQYF
TRBV28	-	TRBJ1-1	few	TGTGCCAGCAGTTTTCCCCACATCGCCCGGGGTACTGAAGCTTTCTTT	CASSFPHIARGTEAFF
TRBV14	-	TRBJ2-2	-	TGTGCCAGCAGCCAAGCCACCCCGGGGGACTGGTTAGGGAGGACCGGGGAGCTGTTTTTT	CASSQATPGDWLGRTGELFF
TRBV5-1	TRBD2	TRBJ2-5	-	TGCGCCACAGCGGAGAGCGGGGGGGCGCCAGAGACCCAGTACTTC	CATAESGGAPETQYF